Presented here are 21 T cell receptor beta chains from one specimen sequenced in a study of cytomegalovirus exposure and HLA in healthy donors. This PCR relied on a set of 60 Vbeta primers and 13 Jbeta primers. The table came from immunoSEQ multiplex PCR; TCRdb's copy has only in-frame clones and leaves some out. The sample has fewer than 150,000 clones; around 82% are singletons. The sample comprised PBMCs. All receptors derive from a man in his forties in good health and CMV-seropositive.

This clone has only one observation. The chain recombines TRBV5-1 with TRBJ1-1, with D unclear. This CDR3 comprises 14 residues. The V and J ends lost 4 bases and 0 bases respectively, with 10 bases between them. Germline CDR1 SGHRS, CDR2 YFSETQ. The DNA of the CDR3 is TGCGCCAGCAGCGTGGGAGGCATGAACACTGAAGCTTTCTTT. It specifies CASSVGGMNTEAFF.

V gene TRBV7-9 combines with J gene TRBJ1-2; TRBD1 matches 9 bases. V lost 1 base to trimming and J lost 5 bases; unmatched junction nucleotides: 5. This CDR3 is 15 amino acids long. Germline V gives CDR1 SEHNR, CDR2 FQNEAQ (reference sequence). The CDR3 bases are TGTGCCAGCAGCTTAGGAACGGGACAGGGATATGGCTACACCTTC. It specifies CASSLGTGQGYGYTF.

The V call is TRBV5-6, the J call TRBJ2-7, with TRBD1 matching over 9 bases. Germline V gene data show CDR1 as SGHDT and CDR2 as YYEEEE. Trimming at V came to 2 bases and at J to 0 bases, leaving 9 bases not matched to a gene. The CDR3 consists of 17 residues. The DNA of the CDR3 is TGTGCCAGCAGCTTATCACAGGGGGCAAAATCCTCCTACGAGCAGTACTTC. Its translation: CASSLSQGAKSSYEQYF.

The V gene is TRBV30, the J gene TRBJ1-4, with D maybe TRBD1 (5 bases). This CDR3 is built from 17 residues. Germline lookup yields CDR1 GTSNPN and CDR2 SVGIG (reference sequence). V was pared by 4 bases and J by 0 bases, with 18 bases between. The CDR3 DNA follows: TGTGCCTGGACCCATGGTATCAGGGCATCAACTAATGAAAAACTGTTTTTT. It is translated as CAWTHGIRASTNEKLFF.

This sequence joins TRBV2 and TRBJ1-2; 11 bases map to TRBD1. Germline V gene lookup returns CDR1 SNHLY and CDR2 FYNNEI. This CDR3 has 16 amino acids. J gave up 6 bases and V 5 bases, and 11 bases lay outside the gene matches. The CDR3 loop is CASSLLPGQGDNGYTF. For the CDR3, the DNA is TGTGCCAGCAGTCTCCTCCCGGGACAGGGGGATAATGGCTACACCTTC.

The V and J genes are TRBV5-1 and TRBJ1-4; the match to TRBD1 covers 7 bases. The germline CDR1 and CDR2 sequences are SGHRS and YFSETQ. V shed 0 bases, J shed 3 bases, and the junction held 8 bases outside the gene matches. The CDR3 sequence is 17 residues long. The CDR3 protein is CASSLGQGMPANEKLFF. CDR3 bases: TGCGCCAGCAGCTTGGGACAGGGTATGCCAGCTAATGAAAAACTGTTTTTT.

The chain recombines TRBV28 with TRBJ2-4, with unresolved D. Germline values: CDR1 MDHEN, CDR2 SYDVKM. This CDR3 spans 16 amino acids. With 2 bases removed from V and 0 bases from J, the gap between germline ends came to 11 bases. The CDR3 sequence is CASSLRQVLAKNIQYF. In DNA form, the CDR3 reads TGTGCCAGCAGTTTAAGGCAGGTACTAGCCAAAAACATTCAGTACTTC.

CDR3 loop: CAWRGAGTPYGYTF. The CDR3 DNA reads TGTGCCTGGAGGGGGGCCGGGACACCCTATGGCTACACCTTC. The chain links TRBV30 to TRBJ1-2; a weak D match, TRBD1 (6 bases). The CDR3 consists of 14 residues. V lost 3 bases to trimming and J lost 4 bases, with 15 bases between them. The V gene's germline CDR1 is GTSNPN and CDR2 SVGIG (reference sequence).

The chain joins TRBV7-9 to TRBJ1-1; D is possibly TRBD1 (6 bases). Trimming shortened V by 11 bases and J by 0 bases, and 16 bases separated the two germline ends. The CDR3 totals 14 residues. CDR1 SEHNR and CDR2 FQNEAQ come from the germline V gene (reference sequence). The CDR3 protein is CASHLGQMNTEAFF. CDR3 DNA: TGTGCCTCACATCTCGGACAGATGAACACTGAAGCTTTCTTT. Looking up the rest from reference TRBV7-9 and TRBJ1-1 gives the full variable domain: DTGVSQNPRHKITKRGQNVTFRCDPISEHNRLYWYRQTLGQGPEFLTYFQNEAQLEKSRLLSDRFSAERPKGSFSTLEIQRTEQGDSAMYLCASHLGQMNTEAFFGQGTRLTVV.

The chain carries TRBV29-1 and TRBJ2-7; possible D gene TRBD1, 5 bases. The CDR3 contains 14 residues. V lost 7 bases and J 4 bases, leaving 20 bases between the germline ends. Germline V gives CDR1 SQVTM, CDR2 ANQGSEA. CDR3 bases: TGCAGCGGCTCCATTGGGGCAGCAGATTACGAGCAGTACTTC. It yields the protein CSGSIGAADYEQYF.

CDR3 bases: TGTGCCAGCAGCTCGTCGAGCTCTGGAAACACCATATATTTT. Its protein is CASSSSSSGNTIYF. The chain carries TRBV7-2 and TRBJ1-3; no reliable D call. The CDR3 runs 14 residues. Trimming shortened V by 4 bases and J by 0 bases, and 7 bases separated the two germline ends. CDR1 is SGHTA, CDR2 FQGNSA, per germline.

This sequence joins TRBV5-6 and TRBJ2-2; tentatively, D is TRBD1 (6 bases). In germline, CDR1 is SGHDT, CDR2 YYEEEE. Deletions cut 6 bases from V and 2 bases from J, with 14 bases between. This CDR3 has 15 amino acids. This CDR3 reads CASTPKDRNTGELFF. CDR3 nucleotides: TGTGCCAGCACCCCCAAGGACAGAAACACCGGGGAGCTGTTTTTT.

This sequence joins TRBV6-5 and TRBJ1-1; 8 positions match TRBD1. This CDR3 spans 15 amino acids. In germline, CDR1 is MNHEY, CDR2 SVGAGI. After removal of 4 bases from V and 5 bases from J, the junction contained 9 bases not matched to a gene. The CDR3 sequence: CASSSTQGAETEAFF. The DNA of the CDR3 is TGTGCCAGCAGTTCTACTCAGGGGGCTGAAACTGAAGCTTTCTTT.

The rearrangement links TRBV5-6 to TRBJ1-5, with D perhaps matching TRBD1 (6 bases). V lost 6 bases and J 0 bases, leaving 13 bases between the germline ends. This CDR3 spans 15 amino acids. Germline CDR1 and CDR2: SGHDT and YYEEEE. CDR3 nucleotides: TGTGCCAGCACCAGAGGGGGTTTTAGCAATCAGCCCCAGCATTTT. Translated, it gives CASTRGGFSNQPQHF.

The chain joins TRBV4-3 to TRBJ1-5; D is uncertain. From germline, CDR1 is LGHNA and CDR2 YSLEER. V was clipped by 2 bases and J by 2 bases, with 7 bases between them. The CDR3 sequence is 14 residues long. The CDR3 nucleotides read TGCGCCAGCAGCCAATACCCAGGCAATCAGCCCCAGCATTTT. Its protein is CASSQYPGNQPQHF.

The chain links TRBV19 to TRBJ1-1; no clear D gene. Germline CDR1 reads LNHDA; CDR2 reads SQIVND (reference sequence). V was trimmed by 5 bases and J by 4 bases, leaving 11 bases between them. The CDR3 is made up of 13 amino acids. CDR3 residues: CASSLQMVTEAFF. In nucleotides, the CDR3 is TGTGCCAGTAGTCTCCAGATGGTCACTGAAGCTTTCTTT. The complete variable domain, with remaining parts taken from reference TRBV19 and TRBJ1-1, reads DGGITQSPKYLFRKEGQNVTLSCEQNLNHDAMYWYRQDPGQGLRLIYYSQIVNDFQKGDIAEGYSVSREKKESFPLTVTSAQKNPTAFYLCASSLQMVTEAFFGQGTRLTVV.

The chain recombines TRBV5-4 with TRBJ2-3, with TRBD1 matching over 7 bases. V shed 1 base, J shed 11 bases, and the junction held 13 bases outside the gene matches. Per the germline V gene, CDR1 is SGHNT and CDR2 is YYREEE (reference sequence). This CDR3 is 15 amino acids long. CDR3 coding DNA: TGTGCCAGCAGCTTGATACAGGGGCCAGGGTCTGGGCAGTATTTT. Translation gives CASSLIQGPGSGQYF. The whole variable domain, filled in from reference TRBV5-4 and TRBJ2-3, reads ETGVTQSPTHLIKTRGQQVTLRCSSQSGHNTVSWYQQALGQGPQFIFQYYREEENGRGNFPPRFSGLQFPNYSSELNVNALELDDSALYLCASSLIQGPGSGQYFGPGTRLTVL.

This chain uses TRBV27 with TRBJ1-1; 7 positions match TRBD1. The CDR3 is made up of 15 amino acids. Germline V gene lookup returns CDR1 MNHEY and CDR2 SMNVEV (reference sequence). Trimming took 2 bases from V and 6 from J; bases not matched to a gene: 9. The CDR3 DNA sequence: TGTGCCAGCAGTTTAGCCTACCGGGACAGCCCTGAAGCTTTCTTT. This translates into CASSLAYRDSPEAFF.

The chain is built from TRBV6-6 and TRBJ1-1; D might be TRBD1 (5 bases). CDR3 size: 14 residues. V lost 4 bases and J lost 10, with 19 bases in between. CDR1 is MNHNY and CDR2 is SVGAGI in the germline V gene (reference sequence). In DNA, the CDR3 is TGTGCCAGCAGTTCGCGGGAGGGACCTGAAGGAGCTTTCTTT. Translated, it gives CASSSREGPEGAFF.

This chain connects TRBV27 to TRBJ1-4; 8 positions match TRBD1. The CDR3 runs to 15 residues. The germline gives CDR1 MNHEY, CDR2 SMNVEV (reference sequence). V lost 5 bases, J lost 8 bases, and 10 bases stayed unmatched. Written as DNA, the CDR3 is TGTGCCAGCAGTCTGAAAACAGGGGGTCAGGAAAAACTGTTTTTT. It specifies CASSLKTGGQEKLFF.

V usage is TRBV4-1 and J usage is TRBJ2-5, with a possible D match to TRBD1 (6 bases). CDR1 and CDR2 (germline): MGHRA, YSYEKL. V dropped 0 bases and J dropped 2 bases, with 13 bases sitting between them. CDR3 length: 16 residues. The CDR3 loop is CASSQDWGQDQETQYF. The CDR3 DNA reads TGCGCCAGCAGCCAAGATTGGGGGCAAGATCAAGAGACCCAGTACTTC.